This T cell receptor beta chain was captured in a study of blood T cell repertoires in COVID-19. Study context: Acute-phase and convalescent COVID-19 samples originated in the United States, Italy and Spain. The cDNA or gDNA used as material had been derived from T cells, B-cell-depleted T cells, or PBMCs.

Germline V gene lookup returns CDR1 ENHRY and CDR2 SYGVKD. This CDR3 comprises 15 residues. V lost 0 bases, J lost 0 bases, and 8 bases lay in between. Under the authors' procedure: It was from reference gene primer amplification that nucleated cell counts were estimated. Measured with immunoSEQ multiplex PCR; TCRdb has only the in-frame clones, and not every one. The V and J calls and the clone size are those of that table, but D and trimming were determined from the DNA. The top ten hold around 1.6% of the sample, which has roughly 80,000 clones, over 90% seen once. This TCR was recovered from a man aged 60 to 75 with acute or convalescent COVID-19. The chain has TRBV10-3 and TRBJ1-1; possible D gene TRBD1, 5 bases. What was sequenced was peripheral blood. The CDR3 loop is CAISESGVLNTEAFF. CDR3 in DNA: TGTGCCATCAGTGAGTCAGGGGTTCTGAACACTGAAGCTTTCTTT.